One and the same sample provided the 11 T cell receptor beta chains below, sequenced in a study of cytomegalovirus exposure and HLA in healthy donors. The PCR made use of 60 Vbeta and 13 Jbeta primers. The data were produced by immunoSEQ multiplex PCR, yet TCRdb's version contains in-frame clones alone and is incomplete. The sample contains more than 95,000 clones, roughly three quarters of which appear only once. The specimen was PBMCs. Receptors were obtained from a man aged 50 to 60 in good health and CMV-seropositive.

The gene calls are TRBV7-9 and TRBJ1-1, with D possibly being TRBD1 (5 bases). The ends were cut back, 5 bases at V and 9 bases at J, with 16 bases in the middle. The germline V gene encodes CDR1 SEHNR and CDR2 FQNEAQ (reference sequence). The CDR3 runs to 13 residues. The DNA of the CDR3 is TGTGCCAGCAGCCCCACAGGCCCGGCCCAAGCTTTCTTT. Amino acids: CASSPTGPAQAFF.

V usage is TRBV27 and J usage is TRBJ2-3; the D gene is possibly TRBD2 (6 bases). Per germline, CDR1 MNHEY and CDR2 SMNVEV (reference sequence). The CDR3 is 14 residues long. V was cut by 4 bases and J by 6 bases, with 14 bases left in between. CDR3 region: CASSYIAEGDTQYF. CDR3 DNA sequence: TGTGCCAGCAGTTACATAGCGGAGGGGGATACGCAGTATTTT.

The chain joins TRBV5-4 to TRBJ1-1, with TRBD1 as a possible D gene (5 bases). V lost 4 bases, J lost 10 bases, and 14 bases lay in between. The CDR3 has 12 residues. Germline V gene sequence: CDR1 SGHNT, CDR2 YYREEE (reference sequence). The CDR3 DNA sequence: TGTGCCAGCAGCGTTTCAGGGATCCCAGCTTTCTTT. It yields the protein CASSVSGIPAFF.

The genes are TRBV28 and TRBJ2-7; TRBD2 matches at 7 bases. CDR3 length: 15 residues. Losses at the gene ends were 5 bases for V and 2 bases for J; bases not matched to a gene: 9. Germline-derived CDR1 and CDR2 are MDHEN and SYDVKM. The CDR3 loop is CASSPSASGTYEQYF. CDR3 DNA: TGTGCCAGCAGTCCCTCGGCTAGCGGAACCTACGAGCAGTACTTC.

This chain connects TRBV28 to TRBJ1-1, with a weak D call TRBD1 (6 bases). This CDR3 comprises 14 residues. Germline lookup yields CDR1 MDHEN and CDR2 SYDVKM. V lost 5 bases to trimming and J lost 4 bases, with 14 bases between them. The DNA of the CDR3 is TGTGCCAGCAGTATCGGGGGGGCGGGCACTGAAGCTTTCTTT. Its protein product is CASSIGGAGTEAFF.

In the case of this clone: The germline gene is not matched at one end of the junction; a read error may be the cause. The sample carries other DNA sequences with the same CDR3. This chain uses TRBV5-6 with TRBJ1-1; a possible D gene is TRBD1 (6 bases). CDR1 is SGHDT, CDR2 YYEEEE, per germline. The CDR3 spans 16 residues. CDR3 bases: TGTGCCAGCAGCTTGGCGTTTAGGGGGGGAGGCACTGAGGCTTTCTTT. The encoded protein is CASSLAFRGGGTEAFF.

Of note for this clone: The germline gene is not matched at one end of the junction; a read error may be the cause. The V call is TRBV6-1, the J call TRBJ2-3; D gene unclear. The CDR3 has 12 residues. Germline lookup yields CDR1 MNHNS and CDR2 SASEGT. The CDR3 here is CASGEVVDTQYF. The CDR3 DNA follows: TGTGCCAGCGGTGAAGTAGTAGATACGCAGTATTTT.

The J gene is TRBJ1-2, the V gene TRBV29-1; a possible D gene is TRBD1 (5 bases). Trimming took off 2 bases at V and 5 bases at J, with 9 bases between the two ends. Germline V CDR1 and CDR2: SQVTM, ANQGSEA. CDR3 length equals 12 residues. The CDR3 spells CSVERQPYGYTF. The CDR3 DNA follows: TGCAGCGTTGAACGACAGCCTTATGGCTACACCTTC.

This chain joins TRBV19 and TRBJ2-2, with TRBD2 matching over 7 bases. Trimming cost V 1 base and J 0 bases; bases outside gene matches: 5. This CDR3 region has 17 residues. From germline, CDR1 is LNHDA and CDR2 SQIVND (reference sequence). DNA of the CDR3: TGTGCCAGTAGTATAGGAACGGGGGGAGCGAACACCGGGGAGCTGTTTTTT. Its translation: CASSIGTGGANTGELFF.

This clone was observed a few times. The V call is TRBV15, the J call TRBJ2-1, with 11 bases fitting TRBD2. This CDR3 is 15 amino acids long. J was trimmed by 10 bases and V by 0 bases; bases with no gene match: 5. Germline V gives CDR1 LNHNV, CDR2 YYDKDF (reference sequence). The CDR3 here is CATSRETSGSKEQFF. The CDR3 nucleotides read TGTGCCACCAGCAGAGAAACTAGCGGGAGTAAGGAGCAGTTCTTC. Based on the CDR3 plus reference TRBV15 and TRBJ2-1, the full variable domain is DAMVIQNPRYQVTQFGKPVTLSCSQTLNHNVMYWYQQKSSQAPKLLFHYYDKDFNNEADTPDNFQSRRPNTSFCFLDIRSPGLGDTAMYLCATSRETSGSKEQFFGPGTRLTVL.

This chain uses TRBV4-3 with TRBJ1-2; 12 bases line up with TRBD1. J gave up 4 bases and V 0 bases, and 12 bases lay outside the gene matches. The CDR3 covers 19 residues. Germline V gene data show CDR1 as LGHNA and CDR2 as YSLEER. For the CDR3, the DNA is TGCGCCAGCAGCCAAGATAGCGGGACAGGGGGCAAGTTCGGCTATGGCTACACCTTC. This encodes CASSQDSGTGGKFGYGYTF.